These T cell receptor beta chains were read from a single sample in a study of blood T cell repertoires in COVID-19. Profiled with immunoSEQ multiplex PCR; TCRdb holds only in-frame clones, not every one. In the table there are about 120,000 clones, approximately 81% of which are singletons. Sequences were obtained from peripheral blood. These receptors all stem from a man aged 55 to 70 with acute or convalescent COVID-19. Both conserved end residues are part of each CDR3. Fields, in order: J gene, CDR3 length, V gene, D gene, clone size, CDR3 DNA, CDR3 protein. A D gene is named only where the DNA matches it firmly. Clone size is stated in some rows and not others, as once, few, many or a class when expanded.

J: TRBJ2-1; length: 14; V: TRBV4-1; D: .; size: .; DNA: TGCGCCAGCAGGCCCATAGACAGGCGGAATGAGCAGTTCTTC; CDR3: CASRPIDRRNEQFF
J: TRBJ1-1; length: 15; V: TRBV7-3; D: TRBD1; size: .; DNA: TGTGCCAGCAGCTTAAACCCAGGGGGAAACACTGAAGCTTTCTTT; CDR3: CASSLNPGGNTEAFF
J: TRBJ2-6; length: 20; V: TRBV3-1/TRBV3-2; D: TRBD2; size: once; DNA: TGTGCCAGCAGCCCACTTCCGGGAGGGTCAAGATACTCTGGGGCCAACGTCCTGACTTTC; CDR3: CASSPLPGGSRYSGANVLTF
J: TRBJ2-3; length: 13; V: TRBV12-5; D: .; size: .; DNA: TGTGCTAGTGGTTTCGCGGGCGCATATACGCAGTATTTT; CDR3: CASGFAGAYTQYF
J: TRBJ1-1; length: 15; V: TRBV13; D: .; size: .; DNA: TGTGCCAGCAGCGGGGGGGCCTCCGTGAACACTGAAGCTTTCTTT; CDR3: CASSGGASVNTEAFF
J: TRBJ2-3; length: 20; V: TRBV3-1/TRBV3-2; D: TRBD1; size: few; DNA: TGTGCCAGCAGCCAAGTGGGTTGGGGACAGGGACGAAGTGGCACAGATACGCAGTATTTT; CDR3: CASSQVGWGQGRSGTDTQYF
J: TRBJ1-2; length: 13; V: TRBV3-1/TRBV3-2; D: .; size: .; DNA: TGTGCCAGCAGCCCGCGGGCGGACTATGGCTACACCTTC; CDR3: CASSPRADYGYTF
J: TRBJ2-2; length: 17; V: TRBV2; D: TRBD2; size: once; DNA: TGTGCCAGCAGTGTCGGAACGCTAGCGGGAGACACCGGGGAGCTGTTTTTT; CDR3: CASSVGTLAGDTGELFF
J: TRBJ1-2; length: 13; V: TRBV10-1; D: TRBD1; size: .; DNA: TGCGCCAGCAGCGGGGGACAGAACTATGGCTACACCTTC; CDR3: CASSGGQNYGYTF
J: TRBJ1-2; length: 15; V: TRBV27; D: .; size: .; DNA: TGTGCCAGCAGAGCCGGAGGGCGCCGTAACTATGGCTACACCTTC; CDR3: CASRAGGRRNYGYTF
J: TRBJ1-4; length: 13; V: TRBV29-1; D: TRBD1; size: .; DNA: TGCAGCGTTGGCGGGACAGGGATTGAAAAACTGTTTTTT; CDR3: CSVGGTGIEKLFF